What follows are 25 T cell receptor beta chains derived from one specimen sequenced in a study of vaccination effects on CD4 cells after COVID-19. Their antigens remain unidentified. Generated by immunoSEQ multiplex PCR, the TCRdb table keeps only in-frame clones and is missing some. The repertoire holds around 50,000 clones, with around 70% as singletons. Cultured cells yielded isolated CD4+ T cells after 10 days. Participants received two doses of either the BNT162b2 or mRNA-1273 vaccine. The input for sequencing was CD4+ T cells from PBMCs cultured without peptide, taken after COVID-19 vaccination. These receptors were collected from a human donor who received a COVID-19 vaccine.

The chain uses TRBV5-4 and TRBJ1-2; TRBD1 is a possible D gene (5 bases). The CDR3 consists of 17 residues. V gave up 4 bases and J gave up 3 bases, with 22 bases separating them. CDR1 SGHNT and CDR2 YYREEE come from the germline V gene (reference sequence). The DNA of the CDR3 is TGTGCCAGCAGCCCTCAGGGAGGGGCTAGTAGACACTATGGCTACACCTTC. It encodes CASSPQGGASRHYGYTF.

The V gene is TRBV7-9, the J gene TRBJ2-1; 7 bases agree with TRBD1. V lost 6 bases to trimming and J lost 5 bases; unmatched junction nucleotides: 10. This CDR3 has 15 residues. Germline CDR1 and CDR2: SEHNR and FQNEAQ (reference sequence). CDR3 sequence reads: CASRNPGQSNNEQFF. The CDR3 DNA follows: TGTGCCAGCAGGAATCCGGGACAGAGTAACAATGAGCAGTTCTTC.

The V gene is TRBV6-5, the J gene TRBJ2-2; either TRBD1 or TRBD2 may supply D (5 bases each). This CDR3 contains 14 residues. CDR1 and CDR2 from the germline V gene are MNHEY and SVGAGI. V was pared by 7 bases and J by 1 base, with 10 bases between. The CDR3 sequence is CASKGRENTGELFF. The CDR3 nucleotides read TGTGCCAGCAAGGGACGGGAGAACACCGGGGAGCTGTTTTTT.

The CDR3 is CASSYRAENTEAFF. For the CDR3, the DNA is TGTGCCAGCAGCTATCGGGCAGAGAACACTGAAGCTTTCTTT. The J gene is TRBJ1-1, the V gene TRBV27; D is unclear. The CDR3 loop spans 14 amino acids. Germline V gene lookup returns CDR1 MNHEY and CDR2 SMNVEV (reference sequence). V lost 6 bases, J lost 1 base, and 12 bases lay in between.

In its sample, this clone was seen once. The same CDR3 arises from other DNA sequences in this sample as well. This sequence joins TRBV7-8 and TRBJ2-1, with 9 bases matching TRBD2. CDR3 length: 15 amino acids. Germline trimming cut 1 base from V and 5 bases from J; bases unmatched to any gene: 3. CDR1 and CDR2 from the germline V gene are SGHVS and FQNEAQ. The CDR3 coding sequence is TGTGCCAGCAGCTTAGTTGCGGGAGGGAACAATGAGCAGTTCTTC. As protein: CASSLVAGGNNEQFF.

CDR3 sequence: CASSQDQASGETQYF. Here the CDR3 DNA reads TGCGCCAGCAGCCAAGATCAGGCTAGTGGGGAGACCCAGTACTTC. The chain recombines TRBV4-1 with TRBJ2-5; D call uncertain. Trimming stripped 0 bases from V and 5 bases from J, with 13 bases between. The CDR3 covers 15 residues. Germline V gene sequence: CDR1 MGHRA, CDR2 YSYEKL.

This clone was recorded once. This chain uses TRBV5-5 with TRBJ2-5, with D tentatively TRBD1 or TRBD2 (5 bases each). The CDR3 loop spans 14 amino acids. Germline-derived CDR1 and CDR2 are SGHKS and YYEKEE (reference sequence). The V end lost 3 bases, the J end lost 2 bases, and 11 bases lay between the germline ends. CDR3: CASSWDRLQETQYF. In DNA form, the CDR3 reads TGTGCCAGCAGCTGGGACCGATTACAAGAGACCCAGTACTTC.

This clone turned up a few times. This chain joins TRBV3-1 (or the pseudogene TRBV3-2) and TRBJ2-1; 9 bases line up with TRBD2. The CDR3 spans 16 residues. Germline V lookup: CDR1 LGHDT, CDR2 YNNKEL (reference sequence). V lost 3 bases, J lost 3 bases, and 6 bases stayed unmatched. The CDR3 is CASSHHSGGLYNEQFF. The CDR3 DNA sequence: TGTGCCAGCAGCCACCATAGCGGGGGCCTCTACAATGAGCAGTTCTTC.

This clone occurred a few times. The chain carries TRBV19 and TRBJ1-4; possibly TRBD1 for D (6 bases). Per the germline V gene, CDR1 is LNHDA and CDR2 is SQIVND (reference sequence). V was cut by 7 bases and J by 0 bases, with 9 bases left in between. The CDR3 has 14 residues. CDR3 loop: CASTRGPTNEKLFF. DNA for the CDR3: TGTGCCAGTACGCGGGGGCCAACTAATGAAAAACTGTTTTTT.

The chain joins TRBV21-1 to TRBJ2-1; the D call of TRBD2 is as the table states it, not checked on the DNA. TRBV21-1 is flagged as a pseudogene. The CDR3 is 17 residues long. CDR3 bases: TGTGCCAGCAGCATGAAGGAGGCGCCTAGCTCCTACAATGAGCAGTTCTTC. It codes for CASSMKEAPSSYNEQFF.

The CDR3 reads CASSHYYSPNQPQHF. The CDR3 DNA reads as TGCGCCAGCAGCCACTACTACAGTCCAAATCAGCCCCAGCATTTT. The gene calls are TRBV4-1 and TRBJ1-5; D is uncertain. The CDR3 length is 15 residues. Deletions cut 3 bases from V and 4 bases from J, with 13 bases between. Looked up from germline, CDR1 is MGHRA and CDR2 is YSYEKL.

This rearrangement joins TRBV10-1 to TRBJ1-2, with TRBD1 matching over 7 bases. CDR1 is WNHNN, CDR2 SYGVQD, per germline (reference sequence). This CDR3 contains 14 residues. V gave up 6 bases and J gave up 5 bases; unmatched junction bases: 9. CDR3 loop: CASSPGTDPYGYTF. The DNA of the CDR3 is TGCGCCAGCAGCCCCGGGACAGACCCTTATGGCTACACCTTC.

This clone has only a few counts. V is TRBV2 and J is TRBJ1-5; D is unclear. CDR3 length equals 13 residues. V lost 4 bases to trimming and J lost 7 bases, with 11 bases between them. CDR1 SNHLY and CDR2 FYNNEI come from the germline V gene. The CDR3 sequence is CASSVFPGQPQHF. The CDR3 region has the DNA TGTGCCAGCAGTGTATTCCCTGGGCAGCCCCAGCATTTT.

The gene calls are TRBV6-1 and TRBJ2-7; D possibly matches TRBD1 or TRBD2 (7 bases each). Germline values: CDR1 MNHNS, CDR2 SASEGT. The CDR3 has 17 residues. Trimming took off 4 bases at V and 0 bases at J, with 19 bases between the two ends. The CDR3: CASSAGRGDRYSYEQYF. CDR3 bases: TGTGCCAGCAGTGCGGGACGGGGGGACAGATACTCCTACGAGCAGTACTTC.

The chain recombines TRBV19 with TRBJ1-6; 11 positions match TRBD1. Germline V gene data show CDR1 as LNHDA and CDR2 as SQIVND (reference sequence). The CDR3 sequence is 15 residues long. V lost 6 bases to trimming and J lost 10 bases; unmatched junction nucleotides: 8. CDR3: CASSRPGQGGSPLHF. For the CDR3, the DNA is TGTGCCAGTAGCCGACCGGGACAGGGGGGGTCACCCCTCCACTTT.

The chain links TRBV3-1 (or the pseudogene TRBV3-2) to TRBJ2-7; no firm D call. The V end was cut by 1 base, the J end by 1 base, with 11 bases between. The CDR3 consists of 15 residues. From germline, CDR1 is LGHDT and CDR2 YNNKEL (reference sequence). The DNA of the CDR3 is TGTGCCAGCAGCCAAGTAACAGACTCTTCCTACGAGCAGTACTTC. Translation: CASSQVTDSSYEQYF.

V gene TRBV30 combines with J gene TRBJ2-2; D not certain. Looked up from germline, CDR1 is GTSNPN and CDR2 is SVGIG (reference sequence). Trimming cost V 3 bases and J 1 base, with 9 bases left between them. The CDR3 spans 14 residues. CDR3 DNA: TGTGCCTGGAGAGACGGCAAGAACACCGGGGAGCTGTTTTTT. Translation: CAWRDGKNTGELFF. Using reference TRBV30 and TRBJ2-2 for the parts outside the CDR3, the full variable domain is SQTIHQWPATLVQPVGSPLSLECTVEGTSNPNLYWYRQAAGRGLQLLFYSVGIGQISSEVPQNLSASRPQDRQFILSSKKLLLSDSGFYLCAWRDGKNTGELFFGEGSRLTVL.

The gene calls are TRBV7-8 and TRBJ1-1; D gene unclear. This CDR3 is 14 amino acids long. V lost 1 base to trimming and J lost 4 bases, with 10 bases between them. CDR1 is SGHVS, CDR2 FQNEAQ, per germline. The CDR3, as DNA: TGTGCCAGCAGCTTAGACCATACGAGCACTGAAGCTTTCTTT. Protein product: CASSLDHTSTEAFF.

This clone showed up just a few times. DNA for the CDR3: TGTGCCAGCAGTGACTCGGCAGGGGGCGATTCACCCCTCCACTTT. This codes for CASSDSAGGDSPLHF. The genes are TRBV6-4 and TRBJ1-6; 8 nucleotides agree with TRBD1. Germline lookup yields CDR1 MRHNA and CDR2 SNTAGT. V shed 0 bases and J 8 bases; nucleotides not matched to a gene: 3. The CDR3 runs to 15 residues.

In this sample, this clone turned up once. The genes are TRBV5-1 and TRBJ2-5, with 7 bases identical to TRBD2. The CDR3 contains 16 residues. J was trimmed by 2 bases and V by 2 bases; bases with no gene match: 9. Germline CDR1 reads SGHRS; CDR2 reads YFSETQ. In DNA, the CDR3 is TGCGCCAGCAGCTTAGGATCTCTAGCGGCACAAGAGACCCAGTACTTC. It translates to CASSLGSLAAQETQYF. Filled out from reference TRBV5-1 and TRBJ2-5, the complete variable domain reads KAGVTQTPRYLIKTRGQQVTLSCSPISGHRSVSWYQQTPGQGLQFLFEYFSETQRNKGNFPGRFSGRQFSNSRSEMNVSTLELGDSALYLCASSLGSLAAQETQYFGPGTRLLVL.

This clone was seen only once. The chain carries TRBV29-1 and TRBJ1-3; no clear D. This CDR3 is built from 13 residues. Germline lookup yields CDR1 SQVTM and CDR2 ANQGSEA. Trimming shortened V by 1 base and J by 0 bases, and 4 bases separated the two germline ends. The CDR3 sequence is CSVEVYSGNTIYF. DNA for the CDR3: TGCAGCGTTGAAGTGTACTCTGGAAACACCATATATTTT. Filled out from reference TRBV29-1 and TRBJ1-3, the complete variable domain reads SAVISQKPSRDICQRGTSLTIQCQVDSQVTMMFWYRQQPGQSLTLIATANQGSEATYESGFVIDKFPISRPNLTFSTLTVSNMSPEDSSIYLCSVEVYSGNTIYFGEGSWLTVV.

This rearrangement joins TRBV30 to TRBJ1-1; possibly TRBD1 for D (6 bases). With 1 base removed from V and 7 bases from J, the gap between germline ends came to 7 bases. The V gene's germline CDR1 is GTSNPN and CDR2 SVGIG (reference sequence). This CDR3 is built from 11 residues. CDR3 DNA sequence: TGTGCCTGGAGTGAGGGGGGTGAAGCTTTCTTT. Translating it yields CAWSEGGEAFF.

This rearrangement joins TRBV5-4 to TRBJ1-2, with 7 bases matching TRBD1. V shed 4 bases, J shed 6 bases, and the junction held 12 bases outside the gene matches. Germline V gene lookup returns CDR1 SGHNT and CDR2 YYREEE (reference sequence). The CDR3 consists of 15 residues. The CDR3 bases are TGTGCCAGCAGCCGTGAACGACAGGGCATCGATGGCTACACCTTC. Translated, it gives CASSRERQGIDGYTF.

The CDR3 DNA reads as TGTGCCAGTAGTAGGGGAGGAGTGAACACTGAAGCTTTCTTT. This codes for CASSRGGVNTEAFF. The chain has TRBV19 and TRBJ1-1; D gene ambiguous. The CDR3 is 14 residues long. Germline loops: CDR1 LNHDA, CDR2 SQIVND (reference sequence). Trimming stripped 4 bases from V and 0 bases from J, with 9 bases between.

The rearrangement joins TRBV5-1 to TRBJ2-3; 7 nucleotides align to TRBD2. This CDR3 spans 19 amino acids. Germline values: CDR1 SGHRS, CDR2 YFSETQ. V dropped 4 bases and J dropped 0; count of bases not matched to a gene: 17. CDR3 protein: CASSRTGVGAGRSTDTQYF. CDR3 bases: TGCGCCAGCAGCAGAACGGGTGTGGGAGCGGGACGGAGCACAGATACGCAGTATTTT.